These 20 T cell receptor beta chains originate from one sample sequenced in a study of blood T cell repertoires in COVID-19. Method: immunoSEQ multiplex PCR; TCRdb's copy keeps in-frame clones and lacks some. The sample comprises about 220,000 clones, around four fifths of which are singletons, and around 5% rests with the top ten. The material sequenced was peripheral blood. These receptors all stem from a woman aged 65 to 85 with acute or convalescent COVID-19.

The rearrangement uses TRBV7-9 and TRBJ2-5; TRBD1 might be the D (7 bases). Trimming stripped 3 bases from V and 2 bases from J, with 13 bases between. CDR1 and CDR2 (germline): SEHNR, FQNEAQ (reference sequence). CDR3 length: 15 amino acids. CDR3 amino acids: CASSFDQGGQETQYF. In DNA form, the CDR3 reads TGTGCCAGCAGCTTTGACCAGGGGGGACAAGAGACCCAGTACTTC. The entire variable domain, with the rest obtained from reference TRBV7-9 and TRBJ2-5, is as follows: DTGVSQNPRHKITKRGQNVTFRCDPISEHNRLYWYRQTLGQGPEFLTYFQNEAQLEKSRLLSDRFSAERPKGSFSTLEIQRTEQGDSAMYLCASSFDQGGQETQYFGPGTRLLVL.

The chain recombines TRBV28 with TRBJ1-4, with D possibly being TRBD1 (5 bases). The germline V and J ends were trimmed by 7 bases and 0 bases, with 21 bases remaining between them. This CDR3 is built from 18 residues. The germline CDR1 and CDR2 sequences are MDHEN and SYDVKM. The CDR3 loop reads CASIVAGNALATNEKLFF. CDR3 bases: TGTGCCAGCATAGTGGCAGGGAATGCTCTTGCAACTAATGAAAAACTGTTTTTT.

This chain links TRBV20-1 with TRBJ1-2, with D possibly matching TRBD1 (6 bases). Germline CDR1 is DFQATT and CDR2 is SNEGSKA (reference sequence). Trimming removed 3 bases from V and 3 bases from J, with 11 bases in between. The CDR3 consists of 13 residues. Written as DNA, the CDR3 is TGCAGTGCTAGTCCAGGGGCCTACTATGGCTACACCTTC. Its protein product is CSASPGAYYGYTF.

The chain carries TRBV25-1 and TRBJ2-7; the match to TRBD2 covers 9 bases. The CDR3 runs 13 residues. Trimming took 6 bases from V and 5 from J; bases not matched to a gene: 5. Germline V gene lookup returns CDR1 MGHDK and CDR2 SYGVNS. In DNA form, the CDR3 reads TGTGCCAGCAGAAATAGCGGGGGCGACGAGCAGTACTTC. Translation: CASRNSGGDEQYF.

The chain employs TRBV19 and TRBJ1-6; D perhaps matches TRBD1 (6 bases). The germline gives CDR1 LNHDA, CDR2 SQIVND (reference sequence). The CDR3 has 15 amino acids. V dropped 5 bases and J dropped 6 bases, with 14 bases sitting between them. Written as DNA, the CDR3 is TGTGCCAGTAGTCCGCAGGGACATCGTAATTCACCCCTCCACTTT. Its protein product is CASSPQGHRNSPLHF.

This rearrangement joins TRBV28 to TRBJ1-1, with D perhaps matching TRBD1 (6 bases). V lost 8 bases and J lost 5, with 15 bases in between. This CDR3 has 13 residues. Germline loops: CDR1 MDHEN, CDR2 SYDVKM. CDR3 region: CASQQGSETEAFF. The CDR3 nucleotides read TGTGCCAGCCAACAGGGAAGTGAGACTGAAGCTTTCTTT.

J is TRBJ2-2 and V is TRBV6-2 or TRBV6-3; 8 positions match TRBD2. Germline CDR1 and CDR2: MNHEY and SVGEGT. Unmatched junction bases numbered 5, after V lost 2 bases and J lost 6 bases. This CDR3 is built from 15 residues. CDR3 sequence: CASSYTGLAAGELFF. DNA for the CDR3: TGTGCCAGCAGTTACACTGGACTAGCAGCCGGGGAGCTGTTTTTT.

This clone was seen a single time. The gene calls are TRBV29-1 and TRBJ1-2; TRBD1 is a possible D gene (6 bases). The CDR3 is made up of 13 amino acids. V lost 6 bases to trimming and J lost 3 bases, with 14 bases between them. Germline V gene lookup returns CDR1 SQVTM and CDR2 ANQGSEA. In DNA, the CDR3 is TGCAGCGTAGGAAATAGACAGGACTATGGCTACACCTTC. Amino acids: CSVGNRQDYGYTF.

The chain is built from TRBV18 and TRBJ2-1; maybe TRBD1 (5 bases). Deletions cut 3 bases from V and 12 bases from J, with 24 bases between. The CDR3 is made up of 16 amino acids. Per germline, CDR1 KGHSH and CDR2 LQKENI. CDR3 sequence reads: CASSPIKQTVITVQFF. CDR3 DNA: TGTGCCAGCTCACCTATAAAACAGACAGTCATAACTGTGCAGTTCTTC.

Regarding this clone: Other DNA sequences in this specimen translate into the identical CDR3. J is TRBJ1-6 and V is TRBV24-1, with D unresolved. Germline-derived CDR1 and CDR2 are KGHDR and SFDVKD. This CDR3 is 14 amino acids long. Trimming pared 2 bases from V and 3 bases from J, leaving 4 bases between. The CDR3 reads CATSDSGYNSPLHF. CDR3 bases: TGTGCCACCAGTGATTCAGGCTATAATTCACCCCTCCACTTT.

The rearrangement joins TRBV18 to TRBJ2-3; 12 bases are a match to TRBD2. The CDR3 spans 16 residues. Trimming took 6 bases from V and 3 from J; bases not matched to a gene: 7. The germline CDR1 and CDR2 sequences are KGHSH and LQKENI. CDR3 protein: CASSLLAGGPTDTQYF. The CDR3 bases are TGTGCCAGCTCGCTTCTAGCGGGGGGGCCGACAGATACGCAGTATTTT.

The chain combines TRBV30 with TRBJ2-1, with a possible D match to TRBD1 (6 bases). V dropped 5 bases and J dropped 2 bases, with 13 bases sitting between them. Looked up from germline, CDR1 is GTSNPN and CDR2 is SVGIG (reference sequence). This CDR3 spans 14 amino acids. CDR3 DNA sequence: TGTGCCTGGGACCCAGGGGCGACCTACAATGAGCAGTTCTTC. Translated: CAWDPGATYNEQFF. Full variable domain (rest looked up from reference TRBV30 and TRBJ2-1): SQTIHQWPATLVQPVGSPLSLECTVEGTSNPNLYWYRQAAGRGLQLLFYSVGIGQISSEVPQNLSASRPQDRQFILSSKKLLLSDSGFYLCAWDPGATYNEQFFGPGTRLTVL.

The chain couples TRBV28 to TRBJ2-2; 9 bases agree with TRBD1. Germline CDR1 MDHEN, CDR2 SYDVKM. V shed 6 bases and J 6 bases; nucleotides not matched to a gene: 17. CDR3 length equals 18 residues. In nucleotides, the CDR3 is TGTGCCAGCAGCTCCACGTCCCAGGGGACAGGGAGAGCCGGGGAGCTGTTTTTT. This sequence encodes CASSSTSQGTGRAGELFF.

The V call is TRBV4-3, the J call TRBJ2-1, with 9 bases identical to TRBD1. This CDR3 spans 17 amino acids. Trimming took 4 bases from V and 0 from J; bases not matched to a gene: 7. The V gene's germline CDR1 is LGHNA and CDR2 YSLEER. CDR3 DNA: TGCGCCAGCAGCCCAGACGACAGGGGGAGCTCCTACAATGAGCAGTTCTTC. It codes for CASSPDDRGSSYNEQFF.

As DNA, the CDR3 is TGTGCCAGCATCATTTTCCGGGACAGGCACAATGAGCAGTTCTTC. It encodes CASIIFRDRHNEQFF. The chain joins TRBV21-1 to TRBJ2-1; TRBD1, as called in the table, went unchecked against the DNA. TRBV21-1 is given as a pseudogene. This CDR3 comprises 15 residues.

This chain joins TRBV19 and TRBJ1-3; D not resolved. The CDR3 is made up of 15 amino acids. Deletions cut 8 bases from V and 3 bases from J, with 17 bases between. Germline values: CDR1 LNHDA, CDR2 SQIVND (reference sequence). The CDR3 loop is CASGQNEAFGNTIYF. The CDR3 coding sequence is TGTGCCAGTGGCCAAAATGAGGCTTTTGGAAACACCATATATTTT.

The gene calls are TRBV4-2 and TRBJ2-7; 8 nucleotides match TRBD1. V gave up 1 base and J gave up 3 bases; unmatched junction bases: 2. The CDR3 is 14 amino acids. The germline CDR1 and CDR2 sequences are LGHNA and YNFKEQ. CDR3 amino acids: CASSQADRGYEQYF. The CDR3 nucleotides are TGTGCCAGCAGCCAAGCCGACAGGGGCTACGAGCAGTACTTC.

The chain is built from TRBV4-1 and TRBJ2-4, with 11 bases aligning to TRBD1. The length of the CDR3 is 19 residues. The V gene end was trimmed by 1 base and the J gene end by 0 bases; junction bases not matched to a gene: 8. CDR1 and CDR2 from the germline V gene are MGHRA and YSYEKL. CDR3 bases: TGCGCCAGCAGCCAAGGTTGGACAGGGGGCGAGGGAGCCAAAAACATTCAGTACTTC. It is translated as CASSQGWTGGEGAKNIQYF.

This chain uses TRBV25-1 with TRBJ1-1, with D unclear. The CDR3 runs to 13 residues. The germline CDR1 and CDR2 sequences are MGHDK and SYGVNS. V was pared by 8 bases and J by 1 base, with 11 bases between. In nucleotides, the CDR3 is TGTGCCAGCGCGGTCACGGGGAACACTGAAGCTTTCTTT. It yields the protein CASAVTGNTEAFF.

The chain couples TRBV2 to TRBJ1-3, with 7 bases aligning to TRBD1. J lost 2 bases, V lost 1 base, and 2 bases had no gene match. Germline V gene lookup returns CDR1 SNHLY and CDR2 FYNNEI. CDR3 length equals 15 residues. The CDR3 sequence: CASSEEGAAGNTIYF. CDR3 bases: TGTGCCAGCAGTGAAGAGGGGGCCGCTGGAAACACCATATATTTT.